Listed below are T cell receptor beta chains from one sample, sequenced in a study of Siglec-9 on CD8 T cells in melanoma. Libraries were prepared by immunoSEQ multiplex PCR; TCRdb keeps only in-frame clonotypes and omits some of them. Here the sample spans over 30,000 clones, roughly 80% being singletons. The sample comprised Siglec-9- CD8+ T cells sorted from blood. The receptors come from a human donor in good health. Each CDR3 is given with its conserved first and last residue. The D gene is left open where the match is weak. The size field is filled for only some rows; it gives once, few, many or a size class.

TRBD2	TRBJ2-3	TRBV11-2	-	CASSLGRLAEATDTQYF	TGTGCCAGCAGCTTAGGGAGACTAGCGGAGGCCACAGATACGCAGTATTTT
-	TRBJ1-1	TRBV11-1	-	CASSLGVMNTEAFF	TGTGCCAGCAGCCTGGGTGTTATGAACACTGAAGCTTTCTTT
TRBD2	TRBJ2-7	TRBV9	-	CASSVYSGDYEQYF	TGTGCCAGCAGCGTATATAGCGGGGACTACGAGCAGTACTTC
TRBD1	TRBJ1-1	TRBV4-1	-	CASSQGTGGGNTEAFF	TGCGCCAGCAGCCAAGGGACAGGGGGCGGGAACACTGAAGCTTTCTTT
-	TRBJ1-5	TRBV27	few	CASSYEWGQPQHF	TGTGCCAGCAGTTACGAGTGGGGTCAGCCCCAGCATTTT
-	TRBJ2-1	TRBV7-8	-	CASSFYRDEQFF	TGTGCCAGCAGCTTTTACAGGGATGAGCAGTTCTTC
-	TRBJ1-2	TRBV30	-	CACADEGLYGYTF	TGTGCCTGCGCGGATGAGGGCCTCTATGGCTACACCTTC
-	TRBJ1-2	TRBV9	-	CASSVGGLGCTF	TGTGCCAGCAGCGTGGGGGGGCTTGGCTGCACCTTC
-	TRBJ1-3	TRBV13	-	CASSLGGAPGPIYF	TGTGCCAGCAGCTTAGGGGGAGCACCTGGACCCATATATTTT
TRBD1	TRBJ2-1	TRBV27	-	CASSLGQGNTEQFF	TGTGCCAGCAGTTTGGGACAGGGGAACACTGAGCAGTTCTTC
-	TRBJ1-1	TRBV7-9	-	CASSLTALNTEAFF	TGTGCCAGCAGCTTAACAGCCTTGAACACTGAAGCTTTCTTT
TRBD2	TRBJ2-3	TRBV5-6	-	CASGGERPSTDTQYF	TGTGCCAGCGGGGGGGAGAGGCCTAGCACAGATACGCAGTATTTT
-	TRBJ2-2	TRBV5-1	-	CASSRTFGTGELFF	TGCGCCAGCAGTCGGACATTTGGGACCGGGGAGCTGTTTTTT